A single sample is the source of the 16 T cell receptor beta chains below, sequenced in a study of CD8+ T cells in alopecia areata. Once RNA had been extracted, it was reverse transcribed into cDNA to act as the sequencing template. Using immunoSEQ multiplex PCR, the repertoire was profiled, and TCRdb retains in-frame clones only, with some absent. Among 100,000 to 150,000 clones listed, roughly 58% were seen once. The sample consisted of CD4+ T cells sorted from blood, taken at week 0. The source is a human donor with alopecia areata.

This chain uses TRBV4-3 with TRBJ1-5; unclear D gene. Deletions cut 1 base from V and 4 bases from J, with 5 bases between. The length of the CDR3 is 13 residues. Germline V lookup: CDR1 LGHNA, CDR2 YSLEER. The CDR3 here is CASSQAVNQPQHF. The CDR3 nucleotides read TGCGCCAGCAGCCAAGCCGTTAATCAGCCCCAGCATTTT.

J is TRBJ1-5 and V is TRBV7-2; possibly TRBD1 for D (5 bases). The V end lost 5 bases, the J end lost 5 bases, and 10 bases lay between the germline ends. Germline values: CDR1 SGHTA, CDR2 FQGNSA. The CDR3 sequence is 13 residues long. CDR3: CASSGRADQPQHF. The CDR3 DNA sequence: TGTGCCAGCAGCGGCAGGGCCGATCAGCCCCAGCATTTT.

This clone was counted only a few times. The chain joins TRBV19 to TRBJ1-6, with D hard to call. This CDR3 region has 18 residues. The V and J ends lost 5 bases and 0 bases respectively, with 17 bases between them. CDR1 LNHDA and CDR2 SQIVND come from the germline V gene (reference sequence). CDR3 protein: CASSRQGRKSSYNSPLHF. In nucleotides, the CDR3 is TGTGCCAGTAGTCGACAAGGACGGAAGAGCTCCTATAATTCACCCCTCCACTTT.

The J gene is TRBJ2-3, the V gene TRBV5-1; unclear D gene. Between the trimmed V and J ends, which lost 9 bases and 1 base, there was a span of 12 bases. The CDR3 is 13 residues long. Germline-derived CDR1 and CDR2 are SGHRS and YFSETQ. CDR3 nucleotides: TGCGCCACATCCCGTCGGCGCACAGATACGCAGTATTTT. It is translated as CATSRRRTDTQYF.

The chain is built from TRBV11-2 and TRBJ2-3; D is possibly TRBD2 (5 bases). CDR3 length: 15 amino acids. CDR1 and CDR2 (germline): SGHAT, FQNNGV. V was shortened by 5 bases and J by 7 bases, with 19 bases between the two germline ends. CDR3 region: CASSPTTGLWHTQYF. In nucleotides, the CDR3 is TGTGCCAGCAGCCCAACGACTGGACTTTGGCATACGCAGTATTTT.

The rearrangement uses TRBV5-1 and TRBJ1-1, with 8 bases matching TRBD1. V was clipped by 6 bases and J by 4 bases; unmatched bases: 5. The CDR3 is 13 residues long. CDR1 and CDR2 from the germline V gene are SGHRS and YFSETQ. CDR3 sequence reads: CASTDRVGTEAFF. CDR3 sequence (DNA): TGCGCCAGCACGGACAGGGTTGGCACTGAAGCTTTCTTT.

The V and J genes are TRBV15 and TRBJ2-1; a weak D match, TRBD2 (6 bases). There are 17 residues in the CDR3. Germline CDR1 reads LNHNV; CDR2 reads YYDKDF (reference sequence). The V end lost 5 bases, the J end lost 6 bases, and 23 bases lay between the germline ends. CDR3 nucleotide sequence: TGTGCCACCAGCCGCCGGAGGGGTAACGGGCTCTCCAATGAGCAGTTCTTC. It yields the protein CATSRRRGNGLSNEQFF.

V gene TRBV7-9 combines with J gene TRBJ1-1; a possible D gene is TRBD1 (5 bases). This CDR3 has 14 residues. Looked up from germline, CDR1 is SEHNR and CDR2 is FQNEAQ (reference sequence). V was shortened by 5 bases and J by 4 bases, with 14 bases between the two germline ends. The CDR3 is CASSPVAGATEAFF. CDR3 DNA: TGTGCCAGCAGCCCGGTCGCCGGGGCCACTGAAGCTTTCTTT.

V and J are TRBV6-5 and TRBJ2-3; perhaps TRBD1 as D (5 bases). V was clipped by 7 bases and J by 3 bases, with 11 bases between them. The CDR3 is 13 amino acids. CDR1 and CDR2 from the germline V gene are MNHEY and SVGAGI. As DNA, the CDR3 is TGTGCCAGCACCCAGAAGGGGACAGATACGCAGTATTTT. Amino acids: CASTQKGTDTQYF.

A few counts support this clone. The V and J genes are TRBV4-3 and TRBJ1-5; maybe TRBD1 (5 bases). The CDR3 is made up of 13 amino acids. V was trimmed by 0 bases and J by 9 bases, leaving 9 bases between them. Germline CDR1 LGHNA, CDR2 YSLEER. The DNA of the CDR3 is TGCGCCAGCAGCCAAGAAGCGGGGACGCCCCAGCATTTT. Translating it yields CASSQEAGTPQHF.

The chain combines TRBV28 with TRBJ2-3; unclear D gene. Trimming cost V 2 bases and J 11 bases, with 14 bases left between them. Germline CDR1 MDHEN, CDR2 SYDVKM. This CDR3 is 13 amino acids long. The CDR3 protein is CASSLATEYGQYF. CDR3 in DNA: TGTGCCAGCAGTTTAGCTACTGAATATGGGCAGTATTTT.

The chain uses TRBV2 and TRBJ1-2; TRBD1 agrees at 8 bases. Losses at the gene ends were 4 bases for V and 4 bases for J; bases not matched to a gene: 11. The germline CDR1 and CDR2 sequences are SNHLY and FYNNEI. This CDR3 contains 16 residues. The CDR3 loop is CASSALRTGTVYGYTF. Here the CDR3 DNA reads TGTGCCAGCAGTGCCCTTCGGACAGGGACGGTCTATGGCTACACCTTC.

This chain connects TRBV7-2 to TRBJ2-7; D is possibly TRBD1 (5 bases). V shed 4 bases and J shed 2 bases, with 12 bases lying between them. The CDR3 length is 14 residues. Per germline, CDR1 SGHTA and CDR2 FQGNSA. The CDR3 reads CASSSRGGPYEQYF. The CDR3 DNA reads as TGTGCCAGCAGCTCTAGGGGCGGACCCTACGAGCAGTACTTC.

V usage is TRBV5-1 and J usage is TRBJ1-1; 7 nucleotides line up with TRBD1. The CDR3 runs 13 residues. Trimming took 2 bases from V and 7 from J; bases not matched to a gene: 5. CDR1 SGHRS and CDR2 YFSETQ come from the germline V gene. Written as DNA, the CDR3 is TGCGCCAGCAGCTTATACGGACAGGATGAAGCTTTCTTT. This translates into CASSLYGQDEAFF.

This clone showed up just a few times. The CDR3 DNA reads TGTGCCAGCAGTGGACAGGAGAATCCTGGAAACACCATATATTTT. Translated: CASSGQENPGNTIYF. This chain joins TRBV25-1 and TRBJ1-3; a possible D gene is TRBD1 (6 bases). CDR1 is MGHDK, CDR2 SYGVNS, per germline. Deletions cut 4 bases from V and 2 bases from J, with 12 bases between. CDR3 length equals 15 residues.

The chain is built from TRBV15 and TRBJ2-1; 11 bases match TRBD2. J gave up 4 bases and V 1 base, and 0 bases lay outside the gene matches. There are 15 residues in the CDR3. Germline-derived CDR1 and CDR2 are LNHNV and YYDKDF (reference sequence). This chain's CDR3 is CATSRASGGYNEQFF. The CDR3 nucleotides are TGTGCCACCAGCAGAGCTAGCGGGGGGTACAATGAGCAGTTCTTC. Together with reference TRBV15 and TRBJ2-1, the CDR3 gives the full variable domain: DAMVIQNPRYQVTQFGKPVTLSCSQTLNHNVMYWYQQKSSQAPKLLFHYYDKDFNNEADTPDNFQSRRPNTSFCFLDIRSPGLGDTAMYLCATSRASGGYNEQFFGPGTRLTVL.